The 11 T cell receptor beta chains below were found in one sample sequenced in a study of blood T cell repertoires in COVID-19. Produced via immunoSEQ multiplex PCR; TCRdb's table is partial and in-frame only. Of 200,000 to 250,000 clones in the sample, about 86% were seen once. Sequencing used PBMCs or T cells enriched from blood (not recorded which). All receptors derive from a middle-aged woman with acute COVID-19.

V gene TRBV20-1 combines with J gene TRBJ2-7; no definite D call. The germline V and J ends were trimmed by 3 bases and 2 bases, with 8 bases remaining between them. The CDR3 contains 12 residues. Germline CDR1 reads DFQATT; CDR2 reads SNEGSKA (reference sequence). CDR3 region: CSASSPTYEQYF. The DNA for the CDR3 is TGCAGTGCTAGTTCCCCAACCTACGAGCAGTACTTC.

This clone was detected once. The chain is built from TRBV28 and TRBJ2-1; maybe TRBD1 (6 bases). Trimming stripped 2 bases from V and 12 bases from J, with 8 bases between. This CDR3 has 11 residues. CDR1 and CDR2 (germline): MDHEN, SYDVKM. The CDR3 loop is CASSLRGMQFF. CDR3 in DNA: TGTGCCAGCAGTTTAAGGGGGATGCAGTTCTTC.

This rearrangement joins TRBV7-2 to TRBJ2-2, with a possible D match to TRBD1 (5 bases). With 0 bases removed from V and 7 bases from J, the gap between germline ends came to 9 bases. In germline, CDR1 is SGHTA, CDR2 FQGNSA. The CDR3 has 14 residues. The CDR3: CASSLAGAGGELFF. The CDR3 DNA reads TGTGCCAGCAGCTTAGCAGGGGCTGGCGGGGAGCTGTTTTTT.

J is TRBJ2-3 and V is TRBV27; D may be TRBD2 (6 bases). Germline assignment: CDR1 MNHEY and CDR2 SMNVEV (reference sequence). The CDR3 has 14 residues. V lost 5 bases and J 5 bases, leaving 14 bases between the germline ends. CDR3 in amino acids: CASSPRRAIDTQYF. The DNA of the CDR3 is TGTGCCAGCAGTCCCCGGAGGGCCATAGATACGCAGTATTTT.

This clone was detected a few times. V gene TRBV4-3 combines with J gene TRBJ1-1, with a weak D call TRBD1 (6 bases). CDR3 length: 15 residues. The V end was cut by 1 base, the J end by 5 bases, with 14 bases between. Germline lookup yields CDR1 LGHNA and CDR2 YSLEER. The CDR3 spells CASSQGGTGKTEAFF. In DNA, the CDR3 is TGCGCCAGCAGCCAAGGGGGCACAGGGAAGACTGAAGCTTTCTTT.

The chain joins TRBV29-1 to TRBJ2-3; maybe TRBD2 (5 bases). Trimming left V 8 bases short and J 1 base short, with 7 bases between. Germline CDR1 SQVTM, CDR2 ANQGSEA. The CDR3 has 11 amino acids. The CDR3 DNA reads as TGCAGCCTGGAGGGCACAGATACGCAGTATTTT. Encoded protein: CSLEGTDTQYF.

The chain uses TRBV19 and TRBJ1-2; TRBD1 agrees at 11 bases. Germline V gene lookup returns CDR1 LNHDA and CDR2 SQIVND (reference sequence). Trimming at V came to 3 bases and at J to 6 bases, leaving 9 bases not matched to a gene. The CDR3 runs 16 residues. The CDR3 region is CASSISGQGVKNGYTF. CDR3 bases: TGTGCCAGTAGTATTTCGGGACAGGGGGTAAAGAATGGCTACACCTTC. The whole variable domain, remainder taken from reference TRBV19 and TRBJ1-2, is DGGITQSPKYLFRKEGQNVTLSCEQNLNHDAMYWYRQDPGQGLRLIYYSQIVNDFQKGDIAEGYSVSREKKESFPLTVTSAQKNPTAFYLCASSISGQGVKNGYTFGSGTRLTVV.

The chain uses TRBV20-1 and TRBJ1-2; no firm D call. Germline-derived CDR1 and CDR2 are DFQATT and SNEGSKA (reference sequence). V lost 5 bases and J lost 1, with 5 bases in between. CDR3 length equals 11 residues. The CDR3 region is CSAQDNYGYTF. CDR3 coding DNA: TGCAGTGCTCAGGATAACTATGGCTACACCTTC.

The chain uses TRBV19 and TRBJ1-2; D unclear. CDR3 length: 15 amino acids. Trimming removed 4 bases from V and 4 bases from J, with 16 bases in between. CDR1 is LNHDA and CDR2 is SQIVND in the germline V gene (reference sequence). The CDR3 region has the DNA TGTGCCAGTAGTACGTCCGGGCCAGGAGGCTATGGCTACACCTTC. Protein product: CASSTSGPGGYGYTF.

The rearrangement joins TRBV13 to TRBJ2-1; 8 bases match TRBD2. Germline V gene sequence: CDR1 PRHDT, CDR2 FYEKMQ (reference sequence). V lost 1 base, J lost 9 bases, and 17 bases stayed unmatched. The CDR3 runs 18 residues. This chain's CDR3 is CASSLENSGRWDSAEQFF. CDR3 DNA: TGTGCCAGCAGCTTAGAAAACAGCGGGAGATGGGACTCGGCTGAGCAGTTCTTC.

This CDR3 is CASSDIRGIEAFF. The DNA of the CDR3 is TGTGCCAGCAGCGACATCCGGGGGATCGAAGCTTTCTTT. V gene TRBV9 combines with J gene TRBJ1-1; D is perhaps TRBD1 (5 bases). V was clipped by 3 bases and J by 8 bases, with 14 bases between them. The germline CDR1 and CDR2 sequences are SGDLS and YYNGEE. The CDR3 covers 13 residues. Full variable domain (outside the CDR3, taken from reference TRBV9 and TRBJ1-1): DSGVTQTPKHLITATGQRVTLRCSPRSGDLSVYWYQQSLDQGLQFLIQYYNGEERAKGNILERFSAQQFPDLHSELNLSSLELGDSALYFCASSDIRGIEAFFGQGTRLTVV.